The 20 T cell receptor beta chains presented below share a single source sample, sequenced in a study of cytomegalovirus exposure and HLA in healthy donors. This PCR relied on a set of 60 Vbeta primers and 13 Jbeta primers. Only in-frame clones appear in the TCRdb table, and some are missing; sequencing was by immunoSEQ multiplex PCR. This table holds 140,000 to 150,000 clones, over 70% found once. Sequencing used PBMCs. These receptors came from a man in his forties in good health and CMV-seronegative.

This rearrangement joins TRBV14 to TRBJ1-2, with TRBD1 identical over 9 bases. The CDR3 sequence is 14 residues long. V gave up 4 bases and J gave up 4 bases; unmatched junction bases: 4. The germline V gene encodes CDR1 SGHDN and CDR2 FVKESK. CDR3 loop: CASSRDRVVYGYTF. CDR3 sequence (DNA): TGTGCCAGCAGCCGGGACAGGGTCGTCTATGGCTACACCTTC.

The V gene is TRBV14, the J gene TRBJ1-1; no clear D gene. CDR3 size: 14 residues. CDR1 SGHDN and CDR2 FVKESK come from the germline V gene. V shed 10 bases and J shed 1 base, with 16 bases lying between them. DNA for the CDR3: TGTGCCACCCGAAGGCAGGCGACGAACACTGAAGCTTTCTTT. It translates to CATRRQATNTEAFF.

The CDR3 reads CATSRDPNQETQYF. For the CDR3, the DNA is TGTGCCACCAGCAGAGATCCAAACCAAGAGACCCAGTACTTC. This rearrangement joins TRBV15 to TRBJ2-5; unclear D gene. The germline V and J ends were trimmed by 0 bases and 0 bases, with 5 bases remaining between them. The CDR3 extends over 14 amino acids. From germline, CDR1 is LNHNV and CDR2 YYDKDF (reference sequence).

The V call is TRBV6-6, the J call TRBJ1-3; weak D call: TRBD1 (5 bases). The CDR3 length is 13 residues. Trimming left V 10 bases short and J 6 bases short, with 16 bases between. Germline CDR1 reads MNHNY; CDR2 reads SVGAGI (reference sequence). The CDR3 sequence: CATTTEVENTIYF. The CDR3 bases are TGTGCCACTACGACAGAAGTGGAAAACACCATATATTTT.

CDR3 in amino acids: CASSSHGGGGNYGYTF. The CDR3, as DNA: TGTGCCAGCAGTTCGCATGGGGGGGGCGGTAACTATGGCTACACCTTC. This chain uses TRBV28 with TRBJ1-2, with D maybe TRBD1 (6 bases). There are 16 residues in the CDR3. Trimming stripped 4 bases from V and 1 base from J, with 16 bases between. Per the germline V gene, CDR1 is MDHEN and CDR2 is SYDVKM.

This rearrangement joins TRBV28 to TRBJ1-5; D ambiguous. Germline values: CDR1 MDHEN, CDR2 SYDVKM. Trimming stripped 3 bases from V and 1 base from J, with 10 bases between. CDR3 length: 15 residues. The CDR3 protein is CASSFSGSSNQPQHF. DNA of the CDR3: TGTGCCAGCAGTTTTTCCGGTTCGAGCAATCAGCCCCAGCATTTT.

The J gene is TRBJ2-7, the V gene TRBV28; tentative D call: TRBD2 (7 bases). The germline CDR1 and CDR2 sequences are MDHEN and SYDVKM. Trimming removed 5 bases at V and 3 bases at J, with 29 bases between. The CDR3 totals 19 residues. CDR3 coding DNA: TGTGCCAGCAGTCTCTCCTCATGGGGGGGGCTCGCCGTTAACTACGAGCAGTACTTC. It codes for CASSLSSWGGLAVNYEQYF.

This chain joins TRBV10-3 and TRBJ1-5, with 12 bases that match TRBD1. The CDR3 totals 14 residues. V lost 8 bases, J lost 6 bases, and 5 bases stayed unmatched. Per germline, CDR1 ENHRY and CDR2 SYGVKD. The CDR3 sequence: CAISGQGAGQPQHF. The CDR3 DNA is TGTGCCATCTCGGGACAGGGGGCCGGTCAGCCCCAGCATTTT.

The rearrangement joins TRBV6-5 to TRBJ2-5; TRBD1 matches at 7 bases. This CDR3 is 14 amino acids long. Germline CDR1 reads MNHEY; CDR2 reads SVGAGI. V was pared by 2 bases and J by 7 bases, with 7 bases of the junction left unmatched. The CDR3: CASSYRDSLATQYF. The CDR3 region has the DNA TGTGCCAGCAGTTACCGGGACAGCTTAGCGACCCAGTACTTC.

The chain couples TRBV10-3 to TRBJ2-7, with 12 nucleotides matching TRBD2. CDR1 ENHRY and CDR2 SYGVKD come from the germline V gene. The CDR3 is made up of 15 amino acids. V shed 2 bases and J 1 base; nucleotides not matched to a gene: 0. The CDR3 nucleotides are TGTGCCATCAGTGAGGGACTAGCGGGGTCCTACGAGCAGTACTTC. Translating gives CAISEGLAGSYEQYF.

The sample holds a few counts of this clone. The gene calls are TRBV6-5 and TRBJ2-7; the D is unclear. The CDR3 sequence is 13 residues long. Germline V gene sequence: CDR1 MNHEY, CDR2 SVGAGI. Trimming cost V 6 bases and J 1 base, with 10 bases left between them. DNA of the CDR3: TGTGCCAGCAGCCTCATCGGTTCCTACGAGCAGTACTTC. As protein: CASSLIGSYEQYF.

The genes are TRBV7-9 and TRBJ1-1; no definite D call. Germline V CDR1 and CDR2: SEHNR, FQNEAQ (reference sequence). The CDR3 runs to 13 residues. The V and J ends lost 6 bases and 5 bases respectively, with 13 bases between them. In nucleotides, the CDR3 is TGTGCCAGCAGTCCACTGCAGGAAACTGAAGCTTTCTTT. Its translation: CASSPLQETEAFF.

The chain couples TRBV9 to TRBJ2-3; 14 bases are a match to TRBD2. The CDR3 is 17 residues long. Germline-derived CDR1 and CDR2 are SGDLS and YYNGEE. V was clipped by 0 bases and J by 2 bases; unmatched bases: 2. CDR3 nucleotides: TGTGCCAGCAGCGTAGGGACTAGCGGGGGGTACACAGATACGCAGTATTTT. Translation: CASSVGTSGGYTDTQYF.

The genes are TRBV19 and TRBJ1-5; perhaps TRBD1 as D (6 bases). Germline CDR1 and CDR2: LNHDA and SQIVND (reference sequence). This CDR3 has 17 amino acids. The V end was cut by 4 bases, the J end by 7 bases, with 23 bases between. CDR3 sequence (DNA): TGTGCCAGTAGTACCCACTTAGGACAGACGATGAACCAGCCCCAGCATTTT. Translated: CASSTHLGQTMNQPQHF.

The genes are TRBV6-1 and TRBJ1-6; 8 bases align to TRBD1. Germline V gene data show CDR1 as MNHNS and CDR2 as SASEGT. Trimming removed 3 bases from V and 10 bases from J; junction bases left unmatched: 8. This CDR3 spans 15 amino acids. The CDR3 protein is CASSDMPGGVSPLHF. CDR3 nucleotides: TGTGCCAGCAGTGATATGCCAGGGGGCGTCTCACCCCTCCACTTT.

The V gene is TRBV7-2, the J gene TRBJ2-3; weak D call: TRBD1 (5 bases). Germline CDR1 and CDR2: SGHTA and FQGNSA. V was trimmed by 5 bases and J by 6 bases, leaving 9 bases between them. The CDR3 totals 12 residues. CDR3 DNA: TGTGCCAGCAGCAAGGGGCGGGATACGCAGTATTTT. Protein product: CASSKGRDTQYF. The variable domain in full, with the rest retrieved from reference TRBV7-2 and TRBJ2-3, is GAGVSQSPSNKVTEKGKDVELRCDPISGHTALYWYRQSLGQGLEFLIYFQGNSAPDKSGLPSDRFSAERTGGSVSTLTIQRTQQEDSAVYLCASSKGRDTQYFGPGTRLTVL.

J is TRBJ2-7 and V is TRBV11-2; D gene ambiguous. Trimming took off 1 base at V and 0 bases at J, with 10 bases between the two ends. Germline V gene data show CDR1 as SGHAT and CDR2 as FQNNGV. The CDR3 spans 15 residues. The CDR3 reads CASSLASHNSYEQYF. The CDR3 DNA follows: TGTGCCAGCAGCTTAGCTTCACACAACTCCTACGAGCAGTACTTC.

This clone appeared a single time. The chain recombines TRBV9 with TRBJ2-2; possible D gene TRBD1, 6 bases. V was trimmed by 4 bases and J by 3 bases, leaving 16 bases between them. CDR3 length: 16 amino acids. The V gene's germline CDR1 is SGDLS and CDR2 YYNGEE. Here the CDR3 reads CASSLQGGTDTGELFF. For the CDR3, the DNA is TGTGCCAGCAGCCTACAAGGGGGTACGGACACCGGGGAGCTGTTTTTT.

V usage is TRBV7-2 and J usage is TRBJ1-1, with D possibly being TRBD1 (6 bases). Trimming took 5 bases from V and 1 from J, leaving 11 bases between them. The length of the CDR3 is 14 residues. The germline CDR1 and CDR2 sequences are SGHTA and FQGNSA. CDR3 bases: TGTGCCAGCAGCCCGGACAGTCGGAACACTGAAGCTTTCTTT. Amino acid sequence: CASSPDSRNTEAFF. Supplemented by reference TRBV7-2 and TRBJ1-1, the full variable domain reads GAGVSQSPSNKVTEKGKDVELRCDPISGHTALYWYRQSLGQGLEFLIYFQGNSAPDKSGLPSDRFSAERTGGSVSTLTIQRTQQEDSAVYLCASSPDSRNTEAFFGQGTRLTVV.

The chain employs TRBV18 and TRBJ2-7, with D tentatively TRBD1 (5 bases). The CDR3 runs 13 residues. Germline CDR1 is KGHSH and CDR2 is LQKENI. V was trimmed by 2 bases and J by 6 bases, leaving 11 bases between them. The CDR3 DNA is TGTGCCAGCTCACCAGTTGACAGTGGCGAGCAGTACTTC. Amino acid sequence: CASSPVDSGEQYF.